Presented here are 10 T cell receptor beta chains from one specimen sequenced in a study of T cells in Graves' hyperthyroidism and ophthalmopathy. RNA transcripts served as the template for amplifying TCR beta CDR3 regions. Primed by the HTBI set, a first-round RT-PCR was run on the TCR CDR3. TCRdb re-derived calls from the multiplex PCR reads in MiXCR, one entry per CDR3 protein. This sample has approximately 710,000 distinct CDR3 sequences, with 15% to 20% found just once. Input material: blood. The receptors were sampled from a man aged 45-60 years with Graves' hyperthyroidism.

This clonotype was recorded a few times. The chain is built from TRBV28 and TRBJ1-4, with TRBD1 identical over 8 bases. The length of the CDR3 is 14 residues. The V gene's germline CDR1 is MDHEN and CDR2 SYDVKM. J gave up 9 bases and V 5 bases, and 8 bases lay outside the gene matches. This chain's CDR3 is CASSIPGQAKKLFF. The CDR3, as DNA: TGTGCCAGCAGTATTCCGGGACAGGCGAAAAAACTGTTTTTT.

This clonotype was recorded at least ten times. The CDR3 spells CASSAREARTEAFF. The CDR3 bases are TGTGCCAGCAGTGCTAGGGAGGCGAGGACTGAAGCTTTCTTT. The chain is built from TRBV2 and TRBJ1-1, with D uncertain. With 4 bases removed from V and 5 bases from J, the gap between germline ends came to 14 bases. This CDR3 region has 14 residues. Germline assignment: CDR1 SNHLY and CDR2 FYNNEI.

The chain has TRBV7-3 and TRBJ1-1, with a tentative D call TRBD1 (5 bases). The CDR3 has 15 residues. CDR1 and CDR2 (germline): SGHTA, FQGTGA. Trimming pared 2 bases from V and 4 bases from J, leaving 14 bases between. The CDR3 reads CASSLLGGEFTEAFF. CDR3 coding DNA: TGTGCCAGCAGCTTACTCGGGGGAGAGTTCACTGAAGCTTTCTTT. Variable domain in full (rest from reference TRBV7-3 and TRBJ1-1): GAGVSQTPSNKVTEKGKYVELRCDPISGHTALYWYRQSLGQGPEFLIYFQGTGAADDSGLPNDRFFAVRPEGSVSTLKIQRTERGDSAVYLCASSLLGGEFTEAFFGQGTRLTVV.

This clonotype was picked up many times. CDR3 nucleotides: TGTGCCAGCAGGTCTACAGGGGTGGTCACCGGGGAGCTGTTTTTT. Translated: CASRSTGVVTGELFF. The rearrangement uses TRBV2 and TRBJ2-2, with 7 bases matching TRBD1. The CDR3 loop spans 15 amino acids. Germline V gene lookup returns CDR1 SNHLY and CDR2 FYNNEI. Germline trimming cut 6 bases from V and 4 bases from J; bases unmatched to any gene: 8.

This clonotype was detected many times. The rearrangement uses TRBV2 and TRBJ2-7; TRBD2 aligns across 14 bases. Germline V gives CDR1 SNHLY, CDR2 FYNNEI. V trimming: 5 bases; J trimming: 6 bases; junction bases outside the gene matches: 9. The length of the CDR3 is 16 residues. This chain's CDR3 is CASSLFPGTSGSEQYF. The DNA for the CDR3 is TGTGCCAGCAGTCTCTTCCCCGGGACTAGCGGGAGCGAGCAGTACTTC.

A few counts support this clonotype. The chain has TRBV27 and TRBJ2-7; the match to TRBD2 covers 8 bases. V lost 4 bases and J lost 2; bases outside the gene matches: 7. The germline V gene encodes CDR1 MNHEY and CDR2 SMNVEV (reference sequence). The CDR3 sequence is 15 residues long. CDR3: CASSSVKAGAYEQYF. CDR3 sequence (DNA): TGTGCCAGCAGTTCTGTAAAAGCGGGAGCCTACGAGCAGTACTTC.

This clonotype was picked up many times. J is TRBJ2-1 and V is TRBV11-3, with 7 positions matching TRBD2. This CDR3 contains 16 residues. The V gene end was trimmed by 0 bases and the J gene end by 2 bases; junction bases not matched to a gene: 4. The germline V gene encodes CDR1 SGHNT and CDR2 YENEEA. The CDR3 coding sequence is TGTGCCAGCAGCTTAGAGGCGGGAGTGGCCTACAATGAGCAGTTCTTC. Protein product: CASSLEAGVAYNEQFF.

This clonotype was detected many times. This rearrangement joins TRBV2 to TRBJ2-1; 9 bases are a match to TRBD2. V gave up 6 bases and J gave up 3 bases; unmatched junction bases: 6. Germline values: CDR1 SNHLY, CDR2 FYNNEI. CDR3 length equals 15 residues. This CDR3 is CASRPGLAVYNEQFF. The CDR3 DNA is TGTGCCAGCAGACCGGGACTAGCAGTCTACAATGAGCAGTTCTTC.

The gene calls are TRBV7-9 and TRBJ2-5; 9 nucleotides line up with TRBD2. The J segment lost 7 bases and the V segment lost 3 bases, leaving 12 bases of the junction unmatched. The CDR3 contains 16 residues. In germline, CDR1 is SEHNR, CDR2 FQNEAQ (reference sequence). The CDR3 DNA follows: TGTGCCAGCAGCTTTTCGGCTAGCGGGGACCCGGGGACCCAGTACTTC. It translates to CASSFSASGDPGTQYF.

This clonotype has at least ten counts. The chain links TRBV11-3 to TRBJ1-1, with 9 bases lining up with TRBD1. CDR1 is SGHNT, CDR2 YENEEA, per germline. There are 14 residues in the CDR3. After removal of 3 bases from V and 4 bases from J, the junction contained 3 bases not matched to a gene. The CDR3 here is CASSFTDRGTEAFF. The CDR3 region has the DNA TGTGCCAGCAGCTTTACGGACAGGGGCACTGAAGCTTTCTTT. The variable domain in full, completed from reference TRBV11-3 and TRBJ1-1, reads EAGVVQSPRYKIIEKKQPVAFWCNPISGHNTLYWYLQNLGQGPELLIRYENEEAVDDSQLPKDRFSAERLKGVDSTLKIQPAELGDSAVYLCASSFTDRGTEAFFGQGTRLTVV.